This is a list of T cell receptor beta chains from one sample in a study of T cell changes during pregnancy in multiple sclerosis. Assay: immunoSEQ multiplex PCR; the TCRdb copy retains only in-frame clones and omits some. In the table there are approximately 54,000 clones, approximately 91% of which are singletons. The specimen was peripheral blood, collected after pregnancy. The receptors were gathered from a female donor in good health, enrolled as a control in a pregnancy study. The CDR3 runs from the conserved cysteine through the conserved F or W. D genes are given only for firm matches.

CDR3aa: CASSPLPYQETQYF; CDR3nt: TGTGCCAGCTCACCCCTACCGTACCAAGAGACCCAGTACTTC; d_gene: .; j_gene: TRBJ2-5; v_gene: TRBV18; len: 14
CDR3aa: CASSSDTSSYNEQFF; CDR3nt: TGTGCCAGCAGCTCCGACACGAGCTCCTACAATGAGCAGTTCTTC; d_gene: .; j_gene: TRBJ2-1; v_gene: TRBV7-2; len: 15
CDR3aa: CASRQQGTIMGTGELFF; CDR3nt: TGTGCCAGCAGGCAACAGGGTACCATAATGGGCACCGGGGAGCTGTTTTTT; d_gene: .; j_gene: TRBJ2-2; v_gene: TRBV2; len: 17
CDR3aa: CASRDKSVGLANEQFF; CDR3nt: TGTGCCAGCAGGGATAAGAGCGTTGGCCTTGCCAATGAGCAGTTCTTC; d_gene: .; j_gene: TRBJ2-1; v_gene: TRBV7-2; len: 16
CDR3aa: CASSQTGYEQYF; CDR3nt: TGTGCCAGCTCTCAGACAGGGTACGAGCAGTACTTC; d_gene: TRBD1; j_gene: TRBJ2-7; v_gene: TRBV18; len: 12
CDR3aa: CASSYTGQGGYEQYF; CDR3nt: TGTGCCAGCAGTTACACCGGACAGGGGGGGTACGAGCAGTACTTC; d_gene: TRBD1; j_gene: TRBJ2-7; v_gene: TRBV6-5; len: 15
CDR3aa: CASSEFRSGGLSYGYTF; CDR3nt: TGTGCCAGCAGTGAATTCAGATCAGGGGGGTTGAGCTATGGCTACACCTTC; d_gene: TRBD1; j_gene: TRBJ1-2; v_gene: TRBV2; len: 17
CDR3aa: CASSDLGRGETQYF; CDR3nt: TGCGCCAGCAGTGACCTTGGCCGAGGGGAGACCCAGTACTTC; d_gene: .; j_gene: TRBJ2-5; v_gene: TRBV10-2; len: 14
CDR3aa: CASRQGQGGPQPQHF; CDR3nt: TGTGCCAGCAGACAGGGACAGGGGGGTCCTCAGCCCCAGCATTTT; d_gene: TRBD1; j_gene: TRBJ1-5; v_gene: TRBV6-6; len: 15
CDR3aa: CAISPGQGTNEKLFF; CDR3nt: TGTGCCATCAGTCCCGGACAGGGCACTAATGAAAAACTGTTTTTT; d_gene: TRBD1; j_gene: TRBJ1-4; v_gene: TRBV10-3; len: 15
CDR3aa: CASSLVLSQETQYF; CDR3nt: TGCGCCAGCAGCTTGGTTCTCTCCCAAGAGACCCAGTACTTC; d_gene: .; j_gene: TRBJ2-5; v_gene: TRBV5-1; len: 14
CDR3aa: CASSQFPTSGRNNEQFF; CDR3nt: TGCGCCAGCAGCCAGTTCCCGACTAGCGGGAGGAACAATGAGCAGTTCTTC; d_gene: TRBD2; j_gene: TRBJ2-1; v_gene: TRBV4-1; len: 17
CDR3aa: CASSPGTGYEQYF; CDR3nt: TGTGCCAGCAGCCCTGGGACAGGGTACGAGCAGTACTTC; d_gene: TRBD1; j_gene: TRBJ2-7; v_gene: TRBV7-9; len: 13
CDR3aa: CASRPNRDRYNEQFF; CDR3nt: TGTGCCAGCAGACCCAACCGGGACAGATACAATGAGCAGTTCTTC; d_gene: TRBD1; j_gene: TRBJ2-1; v_gene: TRBV28; len: 15